The 17 T cell receptor beta chains below all came from one sample that was sequenced in a study of shared clonotypes between healthy human individuals. Assay used: immunoSEQ multiplex PCR; TCRdb lists only in-frame clones, some missing. The sample consists of under 550,000 clones, 90% to 96% of them appearing once. Sequencing was performed on naive CD4+ T cells sorted from blood. Documented subset: CD45RA+ positively selected. The receptors were sampled from a young woman in good health.

The gene calls are TRBV9 and TRBJ2-7; D perhaps matches TRBD1 (6 bases). The CDR3 is made up of 14 amino acids. Germline V gene lookup returns CDR1 SGDLS and CDR2 YYNGEE. V lost 6 bases, J lost 0 bases, and 13 bases lay in between. The DNA of the CDR3 is TGTGCCAGCAACAAAGGACAGCGCTCCTACGAGCAGTACTTC. It is translated as CASNKGQRSYEQYF. Variable domain in full (rest from reference TRBV9 and TRBJ2-7): DSGVTQTPKHLITATGQRVTLRCSPRSGDLSVYWYQQSLDQGLQFLIQYYNGEERAKGNILERFSAQQFPDLHSELNLSSLELGDSALYFCASNKGQRSYEQYFGPGTRLTVT.

Of note for this clone: At one boundary the junction diverges from the germline segment, which might be a read error. The chain is built from TRBV5-4 and TRBJ2-7; a weak D match, TRBD2 (6 bases). The CDR3 loop spans 13 amino acids. Germline assignment: CDR1 SGHNT and CDR2 YYREEE (reference sequence). The CDR3 sequence is CASSSGLRDEQYF. CDR3 bases: TGCGCCAGCAGCTCGGGACTTCGGGACGAGCAGTACTTC.

The chain employs TRBV28 and TRBJ2-5; the D gene is possibly TRBD2 (5 bases). The J call may be wrong; the DNA end is better matched by TRBJ2-7. The V gene's germline CDR1 is MDHEN and CDR2 SYDVKM. This CDR3 is built from 15 residues. The CDR3 loop is CASSLRGNPPYEQYF. The CDR3 nucleotides read TGTGCCAGCAGTTTACGGGGTAATCCCCCTTACGAGCAGTACTTC.

The CDR3 coding sequence is TGTGCCAGCAGCCCCCAGGCGGTCTACTCCTACGAGCAGTACTTC. This translates into CASSPQAVYSYEQYF. The chain uses TRBV5-6 and TRBJ2-7; no firm D call. CDR1 SGHDT and CDR2 YYEEEE come from the germline V gene. There are 15 residues in the CDR3. Trimming pared 4 bases from V and 0 bases from J, leaving 14 bases between.

This clone has only one observation. The chain combines TRBV27 with TRBJ2-2; D is possibly TRBD1 (6 bases). CDR1 is MNHEY and CDR2 is SMNVEV in the germline V gene (reference sequence). The CDR3 length is 13 residues. The V end lost 6 bases, the J end lost 7 bases, and 12 bases lay between the germline ends. CDR3 in DNA: TGTGCCAGCAGGAACAGGGAAGGCGGGGAGCTGTTTTTT. Translation: CASRNREGGELFF.

This chain links TRBV27 with TRBJ2-7; 9 bases are a match to TRBD1. Germline V gene lookup returns CDR1 MNHEY and CDR2 SMNVEV (reference sequence). This CDR3 has 15 amino acids. The trim removed 5 bases at V and 3 bases at J, leaving 8 bases unmatched. The CDR3 here is CASSASGTGRYEQYF. The CDR3 DNA follows: TGTGCCAGCAGTGCGTCCGGGACAGGGCGCTACGAGCAGTACTTC.

V gene TRBV6-5 combines with J gene TRBJ2-7, with 7 bases identical to TRBD2. V was clipped by 2 bases and J by 3 bases; unmatched bases: 7. This CDR3 spans 15 amino acids. Germline lookup yields CDR1 MNHEY and CDR2 SVGAGI. The CDR3 nucleotides read TGTGCCAGCAGTTACACGTGGGGGGGGGACTACGAGCAGTACTTC. Encoded protein: CASSYTWGGDYEQYF.

The gene calls are TRBV5-1 and TRBJ2-2, with 9 positions matching TRBD2. CDR3 length: 15 amino acids. After removal of 4 bases from V and 6 bases from J, the junction contained 7 bases not matched to a gene. CDR1 is SGHRS and CDR2 is YFSETQ in the germline V gene. For the CDR3, the DNA is TGCGCCAGCAGCACTTTAGCGGGAGCGGCCGGGGAGCTGTTTTTT. Translated: CASSTLAGAAGELFF.

This clone was recorded a few times. In DNA, the CDR3 is TGTGCCAGCAGCAGCGGGACAGGGATCTACGAGCAGTACTTC. Encoded protein: CASSSGTGIYEQYF. V is TRBV11-2 and J is TRBJ2-7; 9 bases line up with TRBD1. Germline assignment: CDR1 SGHAT and CDR2 FQNNGV. Unmatched junction bases numbered 5, after V lost 5 bases and J lost 3 bases. The CDR3 runs 14 residues.

J is TRBJ1-5 and V is TRBV27; the D is unclear. Germline V gene data show CDR1 as MNHEY and CDR2 as SMNVEV (reference sequence). V lost 5 bases to trimming and J lost 7 bases, with 18 bases between them. CDR3 length: 15 residues. The CDR3 DNA reads as TGTGCCAGCAGTCCACTTTCGTCAAGGGAACAGCCCCAGCATTTT. It is translated as CASSPLSSREQPQHF.

This clone has only one observation. V usage is TRBV7-2 and J usage is TRBJ1-6; 8 nucleotides agree with TRBD1. V gave up 2 bases and J gave up 7 bases; unmatched junction bases: 4. The CDR3 has 15 residues. Germline CDR1 reads SGHTA; CDR2 reads FQGNSA. CDR3 bases: TGTGCCAGCAGCTTACTAGGGACAGGAAATTCACCCCTCCACTTT. This encodes CASSLLGTGNSPLHF.

J is TRBJ2-5 and V is TRBV28; D is undetermined. The DNA end lines up better with TRBJ2-7; the J call may be wrong. The germline V gene encodes CDR1 MDHEN and CDR2 SYDVKM. The length of the CDR3 is 13 residues. CDR3 DNA: TGTGCCAGCAGCCAACCCCAGGTCGGCGAGCAGTACTTC. Its protein is CASSQPQVGEQYF.

The table lists this clone with a few counts. This chain joins TRBV28 and TRBJ2-7; the match to TRBD1 covers 7 bases. Germline V gene sequence: CDR1 MDHEN, CDR2 SYDVKM. V lost 5 bases to trimming and J lost 5 bases; unmatched junction nucleotides: 6. The CDR3 length is 13 residues. The CDR3 is CASSMDRLHEQYF. DNA of the CDR3: TGTGCCAGCAGTATGGACAGGCTCCACGAGCAGTACTTC.

This chain links TRBV7-9 with TRBJ2-5, with a possible D match to TRBD1 (5 bases). The J call is uncertain, as TRBJ2-7 better fits the DNA end. This CDR3 region has 14 residues. Germline V lookup: CDR1 SEHNR, CDR2 FQNEAQ (reference sequence). The CDR3 sequence is CASSSPRDAYEQYF. The CDR3 DNA follows: TGTGCCAGCAGCTCTCCCAGGGATGCCTACGAGCAGTACTTC.

J is TRBJ2-2 and V is TRBV4-1, with D unclear. The CDR3 consists of 16 residues. The germline V gene has CDR1 MGHRA and CDR2 YSYEKL. Deletions cut 0 bases from V and 2 bases from J, with 10 bases between. CDR3 sequence reads: CASSQDPALNTGELFF. The CDR3, as DNA: TGCGCCAGCAGCCAAGATCCGGCTTTAAACACCGGGGAGCTGTTTTTT.

The chain recombines TRBV5-1 with TRBJ2-2, with 7 bases identical to TRBD2. The CDR3 length is 16 residues. Germline V gives CDR1 SGHRS, CDR2 YFSETQ. Trimming at V came to 0 bases and at J to 5 bases, leaving 7 bases not matched to a gene. CDR3 residues: CASSLVGGRGTGELFF. CDR3 sequence (DNA): TGCGCCAGCAGCTTGGTTGGCGGGAGAGGAACCGGGGAGCTGTTTTTT.

The chain joins TRBV19 to TRBJ2-2, with D perhaps matching TRBD1 (6 bases). Trimming removed 5 bases from V and 2 bases from J, with 12 bases in between. The germline V gene encodes CDR1 LNHDA and CDR2 SQIVND (reference sequence). The length of the CDR3 is 15 residues. The CDR3 region is CASSPGGPNTGELFF. Here the CDR3 DNA reads TGTGCCAGTAGTCCTGGGGGCCCAAACACCGGGGAGCTGTTTTTT. Full variable domain (missing parts from reference TRBV19 and TRBJ2-2): DGGITQSPKYLFRKEGQNVTLSCEQNLNHDAMYWYRQDPGQGLRLIYYSQIVNDFQKGDIAEGYSVSREKKESFPLTVTSAQKNPTAFYLCASSPGGPNTGELFFGEGSRLTVL.